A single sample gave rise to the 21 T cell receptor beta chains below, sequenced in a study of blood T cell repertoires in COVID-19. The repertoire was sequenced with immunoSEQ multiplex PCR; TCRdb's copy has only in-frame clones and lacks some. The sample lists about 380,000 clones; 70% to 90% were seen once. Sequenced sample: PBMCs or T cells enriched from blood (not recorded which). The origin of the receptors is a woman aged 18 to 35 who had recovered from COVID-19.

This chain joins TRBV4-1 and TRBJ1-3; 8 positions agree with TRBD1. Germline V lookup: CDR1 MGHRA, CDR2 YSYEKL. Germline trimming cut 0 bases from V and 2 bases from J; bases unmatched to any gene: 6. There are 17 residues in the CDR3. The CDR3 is CASSQEAGGLTGNTIYF. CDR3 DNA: TGCGCCAGCAGCCAAGAAGCAGGGGGCTTGACTGGAAACACCATATATTTT.

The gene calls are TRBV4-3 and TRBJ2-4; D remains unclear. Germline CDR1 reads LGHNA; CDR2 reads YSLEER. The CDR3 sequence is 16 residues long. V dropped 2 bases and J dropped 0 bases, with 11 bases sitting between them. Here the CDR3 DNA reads TGCGCCAGCAGCCAATTTAGTACTCTAGCCAAAAACATTCAGTACTTC. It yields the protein CASSQFSTLAKNIQYF.

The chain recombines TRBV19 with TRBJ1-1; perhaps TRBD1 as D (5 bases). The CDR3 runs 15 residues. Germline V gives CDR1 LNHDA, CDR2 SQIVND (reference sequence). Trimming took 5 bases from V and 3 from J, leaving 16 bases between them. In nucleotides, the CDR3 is TGTGCCAGTAGTTTCCTAGGGGAATTTTACACTGAAGCTTTCTTT. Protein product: CASSFLGEFYTEAFF.

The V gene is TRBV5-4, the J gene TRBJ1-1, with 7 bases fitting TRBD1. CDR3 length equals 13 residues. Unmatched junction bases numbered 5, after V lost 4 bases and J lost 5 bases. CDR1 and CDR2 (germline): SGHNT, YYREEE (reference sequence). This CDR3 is CASSGPGGTEAFF. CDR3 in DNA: TGTGCCAGCAGCGGGCCAGGGGGGACTGAAGCTTTCTTT.

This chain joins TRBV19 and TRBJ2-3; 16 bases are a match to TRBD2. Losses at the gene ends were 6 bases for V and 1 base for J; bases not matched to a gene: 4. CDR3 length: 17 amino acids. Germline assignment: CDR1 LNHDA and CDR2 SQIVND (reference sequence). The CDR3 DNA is TGTGCCAGTAGGGGACTAGCGGGGGGGGTTCGCACAGATACGCAGTATTTT. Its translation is CASRGLAGGVRTDTQYF.

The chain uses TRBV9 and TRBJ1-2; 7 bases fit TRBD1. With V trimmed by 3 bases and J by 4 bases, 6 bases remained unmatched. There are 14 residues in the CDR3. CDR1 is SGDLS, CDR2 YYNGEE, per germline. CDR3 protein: CASSGVQGGYGYTF. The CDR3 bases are TGTGCCAGCAGCGGCGTTCAGGGGGGCTATGGCTACACCTTC.

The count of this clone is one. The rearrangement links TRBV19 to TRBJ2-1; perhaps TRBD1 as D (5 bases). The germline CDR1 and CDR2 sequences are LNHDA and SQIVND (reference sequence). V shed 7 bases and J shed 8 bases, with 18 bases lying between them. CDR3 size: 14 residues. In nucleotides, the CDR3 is TGTGCCAGTAATAATCGCCAGGGCAGCGATGAGCAGTTCTTC. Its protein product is CASNNRQGSDEQFF.

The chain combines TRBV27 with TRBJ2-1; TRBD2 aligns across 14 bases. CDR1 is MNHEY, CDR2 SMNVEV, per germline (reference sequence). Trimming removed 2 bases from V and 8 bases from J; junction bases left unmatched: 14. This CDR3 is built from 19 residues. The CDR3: CASSLVPLTSGGARDEQFF. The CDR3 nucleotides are TGTGCCAGCAGTTTAGTACCGCTGACTAGCGGGGGGGCCAGGGATGAGCAGTTCTTC.

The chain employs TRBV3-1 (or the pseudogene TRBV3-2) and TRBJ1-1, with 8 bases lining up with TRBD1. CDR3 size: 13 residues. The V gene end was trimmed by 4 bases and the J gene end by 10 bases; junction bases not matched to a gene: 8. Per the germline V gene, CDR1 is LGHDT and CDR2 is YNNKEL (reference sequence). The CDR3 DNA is TGTGCCAGCAGCCTCGGACAGGGTTCGGGAGCTTTCTTT. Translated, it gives CASSLGQGSGAFF.

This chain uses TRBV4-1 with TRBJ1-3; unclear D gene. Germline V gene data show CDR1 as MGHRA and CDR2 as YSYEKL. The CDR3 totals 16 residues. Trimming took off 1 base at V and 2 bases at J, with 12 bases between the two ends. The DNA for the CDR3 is TGCGCCAGCAGCCAAGCCTTCTCGGTGGCTGGAAACACCATATATTTT. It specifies CASSQAFSVAGNTIYF.

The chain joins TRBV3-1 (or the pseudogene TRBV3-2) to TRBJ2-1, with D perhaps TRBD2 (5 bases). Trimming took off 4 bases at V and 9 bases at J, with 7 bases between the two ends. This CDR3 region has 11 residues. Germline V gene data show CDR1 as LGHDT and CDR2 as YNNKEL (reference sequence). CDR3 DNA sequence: TGTGCCAGCAGCCCGGGGATTGAGCAGTTCTTC. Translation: CASSPGIEQFF.

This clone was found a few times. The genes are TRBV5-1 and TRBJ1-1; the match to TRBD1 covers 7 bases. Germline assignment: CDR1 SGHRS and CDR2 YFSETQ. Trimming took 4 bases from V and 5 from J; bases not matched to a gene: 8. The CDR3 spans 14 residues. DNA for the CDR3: TGCGCCAGCAGCGATCGACAGGGCCCGACTGAAGCTTTCTTT. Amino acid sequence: CASSDRQGPTEAFF. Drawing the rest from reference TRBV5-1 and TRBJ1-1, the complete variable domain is KAGVTQTPRYLIKTRGQQVTLSCSPISGHRSVSWYQQTPGQGLQFLFEYFSETQRNKGNFPGRFSGRQFSNSRSEMNVSTLELGDSALYLCASSDRQGPTEAFFGQGTRLTVV.

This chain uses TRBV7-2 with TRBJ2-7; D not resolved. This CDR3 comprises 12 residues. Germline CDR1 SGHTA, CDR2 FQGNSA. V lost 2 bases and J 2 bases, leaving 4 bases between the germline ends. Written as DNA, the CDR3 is TGTGCCAGCAGCTTAAGCCCCTACGAGCAGTACTTC. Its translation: CASSLSPYEQYF.

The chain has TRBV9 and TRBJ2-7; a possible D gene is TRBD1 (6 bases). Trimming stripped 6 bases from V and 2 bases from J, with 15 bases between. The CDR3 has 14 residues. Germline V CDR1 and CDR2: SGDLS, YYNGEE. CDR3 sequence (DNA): TGTGCCAGCAACCCAGGGGACGGAGCCTACGAGCAGTACTTC. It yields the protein CASNPGDGAYEQYF.

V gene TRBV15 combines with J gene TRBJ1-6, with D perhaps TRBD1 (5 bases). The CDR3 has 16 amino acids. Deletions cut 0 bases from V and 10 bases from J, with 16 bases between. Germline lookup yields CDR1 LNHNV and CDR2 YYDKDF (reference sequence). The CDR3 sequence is CATSRDQAGSGSPLHF. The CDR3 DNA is TGTGCCACCAGCAGAGATCAGGCAGGGTCGGGCTCACCCCTCCACTTT.

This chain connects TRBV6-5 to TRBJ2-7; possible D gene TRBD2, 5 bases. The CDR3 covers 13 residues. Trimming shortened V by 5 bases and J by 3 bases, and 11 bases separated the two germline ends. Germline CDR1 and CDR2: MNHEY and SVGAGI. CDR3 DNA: TGTGCCAGCAGTAGAGCCGGGATCTACGAGCAGTACTTC. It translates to CASSRAGIYEQYF.

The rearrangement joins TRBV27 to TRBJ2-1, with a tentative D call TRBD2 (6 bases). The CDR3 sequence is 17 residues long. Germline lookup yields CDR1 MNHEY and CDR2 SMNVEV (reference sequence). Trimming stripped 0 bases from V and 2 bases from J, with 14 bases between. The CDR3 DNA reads TGTGCCAGCAGTTTATCGGGGGGACGGAAGCCCTACAATGAGCAGTTCTTC. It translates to CASSLSGGRKPYNEQFF.

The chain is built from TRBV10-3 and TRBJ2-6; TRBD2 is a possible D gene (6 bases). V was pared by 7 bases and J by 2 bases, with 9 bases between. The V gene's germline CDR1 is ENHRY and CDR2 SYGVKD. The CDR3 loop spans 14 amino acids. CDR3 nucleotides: TGTGCCATCAATGGAGGGGCTGGGGCCAACGTCCTGACTTTC. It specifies CAINGGAGANVLTF.

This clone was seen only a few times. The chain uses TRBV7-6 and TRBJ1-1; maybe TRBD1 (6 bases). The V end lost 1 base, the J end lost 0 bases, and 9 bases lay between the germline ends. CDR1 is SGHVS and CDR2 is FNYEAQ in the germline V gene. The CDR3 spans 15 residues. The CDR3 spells CASSLGTEMNTEAFF. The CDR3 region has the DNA TGTGCCAGCAGCTTAGGGACAGAAATGAACACTGAAGCTTTCTTT.

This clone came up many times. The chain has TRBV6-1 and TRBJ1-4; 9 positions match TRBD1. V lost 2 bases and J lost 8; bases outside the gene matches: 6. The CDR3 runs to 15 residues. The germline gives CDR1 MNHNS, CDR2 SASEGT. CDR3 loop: CASSEQQGAGEKLFF. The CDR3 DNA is TGTGCCAGCAGTGAACAACAGGGGGCTGGGGAAAAACTGTTTTTT.

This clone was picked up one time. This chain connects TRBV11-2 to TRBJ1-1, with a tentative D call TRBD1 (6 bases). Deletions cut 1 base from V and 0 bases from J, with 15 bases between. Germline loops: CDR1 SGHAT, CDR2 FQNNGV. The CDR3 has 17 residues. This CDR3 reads CASSLVLSRDMNTEAFF. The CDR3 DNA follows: TGTGCCAGCAGCTTAGTGTTATCGAGGGACATGAACACTGAAGCTTTCTTT.